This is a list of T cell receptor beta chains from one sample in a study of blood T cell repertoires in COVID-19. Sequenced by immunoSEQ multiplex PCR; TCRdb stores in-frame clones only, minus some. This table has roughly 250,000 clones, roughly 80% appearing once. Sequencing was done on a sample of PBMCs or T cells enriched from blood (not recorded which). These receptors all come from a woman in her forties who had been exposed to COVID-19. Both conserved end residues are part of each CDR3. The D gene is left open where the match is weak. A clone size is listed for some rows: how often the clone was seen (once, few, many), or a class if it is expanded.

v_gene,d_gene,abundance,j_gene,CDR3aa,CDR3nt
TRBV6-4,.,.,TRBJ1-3,CASRLTDRSRSGNTIYF,TGTGCCAGCAGGCTAACTGATAGGAGCCGATCTGGAAACACCATATATTTT
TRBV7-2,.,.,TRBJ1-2,CASSSDSGYGYTF,TGTGCCAGCAGTTCGGACAGCGGCTATGGCTACACCTTC
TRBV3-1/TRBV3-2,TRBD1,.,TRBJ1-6,CASRDRDRENSPLHF,TGTGCCAGCAGAGACCGGGACAGGGAGAATTCACCCCTCCACTTT
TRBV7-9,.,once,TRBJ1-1,CASSLDFWRQNTEAFF,TGTGCCAGCAGCTTAGACTTTTGGCGACAGAACACTGAAGCTTTCTTT
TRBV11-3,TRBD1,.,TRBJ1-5,CASSYGQAHQPQHF,TGTGCCAGCAGTTACGGACAGGCGCATCAGCCCCAGCATTTT
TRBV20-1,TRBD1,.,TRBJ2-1,CSASSGQGFYNEQFF,TGCAGTGCTAGTTCCGGACAGGGGTTTTACAATGAGCAGTTCTTC
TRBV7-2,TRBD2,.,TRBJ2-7,CASSLASGGSYEQYF,TGTGCCAGCAGCTTAGCGAGCGGGGGCTCCTACGAGCAGTACTTC
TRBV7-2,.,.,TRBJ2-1,CASSLEYREFYEQFF,TGTGCCAGCAGCTTAGAGTACAGGGAATTTTATGAGCAGTTCTTC
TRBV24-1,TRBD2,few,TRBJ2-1,CATSDPGLADNEQFF,TGTGCCACCAGTGATCCGGGACTAGCGGACAATGAGCAGTTCTTC
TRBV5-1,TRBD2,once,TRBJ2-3,CASSLAGATDTQYF,TGCGCCAGCAGCCTAGCGGGGGCCACAGATACGCAGTATTTT
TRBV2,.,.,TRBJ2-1,CASSVGLAGTGGNEQFF,TGTGCCAGCAGTGTAGGGCTAGCCGGCACCGGTGGGAATGAGCAGTTCTTC
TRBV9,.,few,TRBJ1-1,CASSVALAVTEAFF,TGTGCCAGCAGCGTAGCTTTGGCAGTTACTGAAGCTTTCTTT
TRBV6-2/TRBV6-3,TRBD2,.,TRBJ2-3,CASSPGLADSDTQYF,TGTGCCAGCAGCCCGGGACTAGCTGACTCCGATACGCAGTATTTT
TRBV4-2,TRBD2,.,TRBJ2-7,CASSQDRASGGHYEQYF,TGTGCCAGCAGCCAAGATCGGGCTAGCGGGGGGCACTACGAGCAGTACTTC
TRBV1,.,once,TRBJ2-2,CTSSGGEVTGELFF,TGCACCAGCAGCGGGGGGGAGGTCACCGGGGAGCTGTTTTTT
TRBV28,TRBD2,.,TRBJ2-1,CASTPSGGAGEQFF,TGTGCCAGCACCCCGAGCGGGGGGGCCGGTGAGCAGTTCTTC
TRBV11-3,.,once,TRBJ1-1,CASSYRGGTEAFF,TGTGCCAGCAGCTACCGGGGAGGCACTGAAGCTTTCTTT
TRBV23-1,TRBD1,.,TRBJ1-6,CARPRDRGSYNSPLHF,TGCGCCCGCCCCAGGGACAGGGGAAGCTATAATTCACCCCTCCACTTT
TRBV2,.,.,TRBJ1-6,CASRPTGPGSPLHF,TGTGCCAGCAGGCCGACAGGTCCTGGGTCACCCCTCCACTTT
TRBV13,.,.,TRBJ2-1,CASSRRARYNEQFF,TGTGCCAGCAGCAGACGAGCGAGATACAATGAGCAGTTCTTC
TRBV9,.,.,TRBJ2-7,CASSAGGAGDSYEQYF,TGTGCCAGCAGCGCCGGGGGAGCGGGCGATTCCTACGAGCAGTACTTC
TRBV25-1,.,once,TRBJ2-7,CASSDRVGHSYEQYF,TGTGCCAGCAGTGACAGGGTTGGTCACTCCTACGAGCAGTACTTC
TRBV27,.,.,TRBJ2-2,CASSLWPPGELFF,TGTGCCAGCAGTTTATGGCCGCCCGGGGAGCTGTTTTTT
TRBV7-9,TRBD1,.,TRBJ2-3,CASSADRGLTDTQYF,TGTGCCAGCAGCGCGGACAGGGGGCTGACAGATACGCAGTATTTT
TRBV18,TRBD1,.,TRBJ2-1,CASSRTGGAYNEQFF,TGTGCCAGCTCGCGAACAGGGGGCGCCTACAATGAGCAGTTCTTC
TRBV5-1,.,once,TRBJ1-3,CASSLWGGSGNTIYF,TGCGCCAGCAGCCTTTGGGGAGGCTCTGGAAACACCATATATTTT
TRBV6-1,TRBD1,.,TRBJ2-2,CASSEATGVAGELFF,TGTGCCAGCAGTGAAGCAACAGGGGTCGCCGGGGAGCTGTTTTTT
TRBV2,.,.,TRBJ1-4,CASASEIEKLFF,TGTGCCAGCGCATCAGAAATAGAAAAACTGTTTTTT
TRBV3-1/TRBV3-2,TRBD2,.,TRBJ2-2,CASSPQRGQTGELFF,TGTGCCAGCAGCCCACAGCGGGGTCAAACCGGGGAGCTGTTTTTT
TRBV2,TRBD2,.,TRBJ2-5,CASSEVSGGPIEETQYF,TGTGCCAGCAGTGAAGTAAGCGGGGGCCCAATCGAAGAGACCCAGTACTTC
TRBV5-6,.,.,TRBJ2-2,CASSPPGINTGELFF,TGTGCCAGCAGCCCGCCGGGGATTAACACCGGGGAGCTGTTTTTT
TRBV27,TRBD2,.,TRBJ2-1,CASSFERGSLYNEQFF,TGTGCCAGCAGTTTCGAGCGGGGGTCCCTCTACAATGAGCAGTTCTTC
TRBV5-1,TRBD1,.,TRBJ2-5,CASSPGQGQETQYF,TGCGCCAGCAGCCCAGGACAGGGCCAAGAGACCCAGTACTTC
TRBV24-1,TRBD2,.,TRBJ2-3,CATSESSGGTDTQYF,TGTGCCACCAGTGAATCGAGCGGGGGCACAGATACGCAGTATTTT
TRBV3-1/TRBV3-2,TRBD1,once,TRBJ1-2,CASSQFQGVRNYGYTF,TGTGCCAGCAGCCAGTTTCAGGGGGTCCGAAACTATGGCTACACCTTC
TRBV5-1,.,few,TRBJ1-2,CASSFQGSSYGYTF,TGCGCCAGCAGCTTTCAGGGGTCTTCCTATGGCTACACCTTC
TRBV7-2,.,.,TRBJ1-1,CASSSDRLSTEAFF,TGTGCCAGCAGCTCGGACAGATTGTCAACTGAAGCTTTCTTT
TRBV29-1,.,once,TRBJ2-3,CSAGPTGLLRTDTQYF,TGCAGCGCGGGGCCCACAGGGTTGCTTCGCACAGATACGCAGTATTTT
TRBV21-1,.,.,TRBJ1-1,CASTPSTGVNTEAFF,TGTGCCAGCACCCCATCAACAGGGGTGAACACTGAAGCTTTCTTT
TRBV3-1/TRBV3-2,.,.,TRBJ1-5,CASSQIAGPNQPQHF,TGTGCCAGCAGCCAAATAGCGGGTCCTAATCAGCCCCAGCATTTT
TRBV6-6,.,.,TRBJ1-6,CASSPQSSYNSPLHF,TGTGCCAGCAGCCCACAGAGCTCCTATAATTCACCCCTCCACTTT
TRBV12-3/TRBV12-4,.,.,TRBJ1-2,CASLVGGTYGYTF,TGTGCCAGCCTTGTGGGGGGGACTTATGGCTACACCTTC
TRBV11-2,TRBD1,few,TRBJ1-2,CASSLAGQGLIYGYTF,TGTGCCAGCAGCTTGGCCGGACAGGGTTTAATCTATGGCTACACCTTC
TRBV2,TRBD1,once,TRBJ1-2,CASSRDRGLKNGYTF,TGTGCCAGCAGTCGGGACAGGGGGCTGAAGAATGGCTACACCTTC
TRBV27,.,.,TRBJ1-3,CASSLPNRVRAGNTIYF,TGTGCCAGCAGTTTACCCAACAGGGTTCGAGCTGGAAACACCATATATTTT
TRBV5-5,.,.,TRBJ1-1,CASGGQNTEAFF,TGTGCCAGCGGGGGACAGAACACTGAAGCTTTCTTT
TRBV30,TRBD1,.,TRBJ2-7,CAWRDTGASSYEQYF,TGTGCCTGGAGAGATACAGGGGCTTCTTCCTACGAGCAGTACTTC
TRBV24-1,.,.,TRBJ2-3,CATELDTQYF,TGTGCCACCGAGCTAGATACGCAGTATTTT
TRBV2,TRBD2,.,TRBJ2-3,CASRVAGGTDTQYF,TGTGCCAGCCGGGTAGCGGGGGGTACAGATACGCAGTATTTT
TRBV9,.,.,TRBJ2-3,CASSVVARPQGTQYF,TGTGCCAGCAGCGTAGTGGCTAGGCCCCAGGGGACGCAGTATTTT
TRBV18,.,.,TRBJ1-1,CASSPRGGEAFF,TGTGCCAGCTCGCCAAGAGGAGGGGAAGCTTTCTTT